The table lists the clone carrying this T cell receptor beta chain with a few counts. The antigen is unknown. The sample is drawn from a study of cytomegalovirus exposure and HLA in healthy donors. Vbeta (60) and Jbeta (13) primers were used in the PCR. How the authors handled the data: As a later analysis found, there were 82 million or so unique TCR beta chains, of which roughly 11 million were shared. Sequencing used immunoSEQ multiplex PCR; TCRdb keeps in-frame clones, though not all of them. D and trimming come from the DNA, and the V and J calls and clone size come from that table. The sample contains under 150,000 clones, 81% of which appear only once. Trimming cost V 0 bases and J 8 bases; bases outside gene matches: 7. This CDR3 is built from 15 residues. CDR1 is SGDLS and CDR2 is YYNGEE in the germline V gene. Study-level findings and limits: Some V segments could not be told apart, so they were left out, TRBV6-2 and TRBV6-3 among them. Within the data, a cluster of highly shared sequence variants was likely a sequencing artifact. Serostatus for CMV was the only available immune exposure information.

Sequenced input: PBMCs. This sequence was found in a woman younger than 45 in good health and CMV-seronegative. The chain is built from TRBV9 and TRBJ1-4, with 7 bases fitting TRBD1. The CDR3 region is CASSVGLGGYEKLFF. In nucleotides, the CDR3 is TGTGCCAGCAGCGTAGGTCTAGGGGGCTACGAAAAACTGTTTTTT. Full variable domain (rest looked up from reference TRBV9 and TRBJ1-4): DSGVTQTPKHLITATGQRVTLRCSPRSGDLSVYWYQQSLDQGLQFLIQYYNGEERAKGNILERFSAQQFPDLHSELNLSSLELGDSALYFCASSVGLGGYEKLFFGSGTQLSVL.